The 27 T cell receptor beta chains listed next were all sequenced from one sample in a study of cytomegalovirus exposure and HLA in healthy donors (dated by TCRdb to the late 2010s). Library preparation used the immunoSEQ multiplex PCR assay. The multiplex PCR relied on a mix of 60 forward primers for TCR Vbeta segments and 13 reverse primers for TCR Jbeta segments. What TCRdb holds here is the immuneACCESS table cut down to in-frame rearrangements. Part of the clones is not present; checked against another copy, under half of the missing clones reflect an unresolved V gene, and the others are unexplained. This sample has around 200,000 clones in its table, and 79% of those were observed once. About 2.5% of the sample belongs to the ten largest clones. The sequenced sample consisted of PBMCs. These receptors were obtained from a woman aged 50 to 60 in good health and CMV-seronegative.

The rearrangement links TRBV6-1 to TRBJ1-5, with D perhaps TRBD1 (5 bases). The CDR3 totals 16 residues. CDR1 and CDR2 (germline): MNHNS, SASEGT. The V end was cut by 3 bases, the J end by 5 bases, with 17 bases between. DNA of the CDR3: TGTGCCAGCAGTGACAACAGGTTTCGGATCGATCAGCCCCAGCATTTT. Protein sequence: CASSDNRFRIDQPQHF.

This sequence joins TRBV5-1 and TRBJ2-7; TRBD2 aligns across 8 bases. J was trimmed by 1 base and V by 4 bases; bases with no gene match: 13. This CDR3 comprises 17 residues. Germline CDR1 reads SGHRS; CDR2 reads YFSETQ. This CDR3 is CASSRAFEVAGSYEQYF. In DNA, the CDR3 is TGCGCCAGCAGCAGAGCCTTTGAGGTAGCGGGGTCCTACGAGCAGTACTTC.

The chain joins TRBV9 to TRBJ1-6; tentatively, D is TRBD1 (6 bases). V was clipped by 3 bases and J by 11 bases, with 18 bases between them. The CDR3 spans 15 residues. Germline CDR1 and CDR2: SGDLS and YYNGEE. The CDR3 DNA sequence: TGTGCCAGCAGCGGGGCTAGACAGGACGGGACACCCCTCCACTTT. This translates into CASSGARQDGTPLHF.

The genes are TRBV28 and TRBJ2-7; 7 nucleotides line up with TRBD1. The trim removed 9 bases at V and 2 bases at J, leaving 10 bases unmatched. The CDR3 sequence is 14 residues long. CDR1 is MDHEN, CDR2 SYDVKM, per germline. In DNA form, the CDR3 reads TGTGCCAGTGGGAAGGGGGCAGTGACCTACGAGCAGTACTTC. It encodes CASGKGAVTYEQYF. Supplemented by reference TRBV28 and TRBJ2-7, the full variable domain reads DVKVTQSSRYLVKRTGEKVFLECVQDMDHENMFWYRQDPGLGLRLIYFSYDVKMKEKGDIPEGYSVSREKKERFSLILESASTNQTSMYLCASGKGAVTYEQYFGPGTRLTVT.

The V and J genes are TRBV28 and TRBJ2-1; TRBD1 agrees at 8 bases. Germline V lookup: CDR1 MDHEN, CDR2 SYDVKM. V lost 6 bases to trimming and J lost 3 bases; unmatched junction nucleotides: 10. The CDR3 spans 16 residues. In nucleotides, the CDR3 is TGTGCCAGCAGCCCGATGTCAGGGGGCTACTACAATGAGCAGTTCTTC. Residues: CASSPMSGGYYNEQFF. Full variable domain (missing parts from reference TRBV28 and TRBJ2-1): DVKVTQSSRYLVKRTGEKVFLECVQDMDHENMFWYRQDPGLGLRLIYFSYDVKMKEKGDIPEGYSVSREKKERFSLILESASTNQTSMYLCASSPMSGGYYNEQFFGPGTRLTVL.

The rearrangement links TRBV18 to TRBJ2-2, with 7 positions matching TRBD1. CDR3 length equals 16 residues. Unmatched junction bases numbered 8, after V lost 6 bases and J lost 1 base. Germline V lookup: CDR1 KGHSH, CDR2 LQKENI. Here the CDR3 DNA reads TGTGCCAGCTCGATCTTTGGGACAGTGAACACCGGGGAGCTGTTTTTT. Translated, it gives CASSIFGTVNTGELFF.

The V and J genes are TRBV2 and TRBJ2-7; TRBD2 is a possible D gene (5 bases). Germline V gene lookup returns CDR1 SNHLY and CDR2 FYNNEI. Trimming pared 4 bases from V and 0 bases from J, leaving 10 bases between. This CDR3 is 14 amino acids long. As DNA, the CDR3 is TGTGCCAGCAGTGCTGAGCGGAACTCCTACGAGCAGTACTTC. Amino acids: CASSAERNSYEQYF.

The chain employs TRBV28 and TRBJ2-1; no reliable D call. Trimming took 6 bases from V and 8 from J, leaving 8 bases between them. The CDR3 has 11 amino acids. Germline V gene lookup returns CDR1 MDHEN and CDR2 SYDVKM. CDR3 bases: TGTGCCAGCAGCTCACTCGATGAGCAGTTCTTC. Protein: CASSSLDEQFF.

To note about this clone: Germline and junction disagree at one end, which may indicate a read error. This chain connects TRBV7-8 to TRBJ2-7; 9 bases line up with TRBD2. This CDR3 has 12 amino acids. Germline CDR1 SGHVS, CDR2 FQNEAQ. The DNA of the CDR3 is TGTGCCAGCAGCGTGGGACTAGCCTTCATCGGCTTC. The encoded protein is CASSVGLAFIGF.

V gene TRBV7-3 combines with J gene TRBJ2-7, with TRBD1 identical over 9 bases. V lost 5 bases to trimming and J lost 5 bases; unmatched junction nucleotides: 10. The germline gives CDR1 SGHTA, CDR2 FQGTGA. This CDR3 is 15 amino acids long. CDR3 sequence (DNA): TGTGCCAGCAGCGAGCGCTGGACAGGGGTCGACGAGCAGTACTTC. It specifies CASSERWTGVDEQYF.

The V gene is TRBV29-1, the J gene TRBJ2-7, with 8 bases fitting TRBD1. The CDR3 runs to 15 residues. Germline V gene lookup returns CDR1 SQVTM and CDR2 ANQGSEA. The V segment lost 4 bases and the J segment 2 bases; nucleotides outside the gene matches: 10. CDR3 in amino acids: CSVVGSPGQAYEQYF. The DNA for the CDR3 is TGCAGCGTTGTTGGGTCCCCGGGACAGGCCTACGAGCAGTACTTC.

The chain combines TRBV18 with TRBJ2-7; D is possibly TRBD2 (6 bases). Deletions cut 8 bases from V and 7 bases from J, with 18 bases between. This CDR3 comprises 13 residues. From germline, CDR1 is KGHSH and CDR2 LQKENI. In nucleotides, the CDR3 is TGTGCCAGCACTCCCGGGACTGGGGGGGAGCAGTACTTC. Protein sequence: CASTPGTGGEQYF.

This clone has only one observation. The J gene is TRBJ1-1, the V gene TRBV14; D is uncertain. The V and J ends lost 2 bases and 1 base respectively, with 8 bases between them. There are 14 residues in the CDR3. Germline lookup yields CDR1 SGHDN and CDR2 FVKESK. The CDR3 bases are TGTGCCAGCAGCCAACAACCGGGGAACACTGAAGCTTTCTTT. It encodes CASSQQPGNTEAFF.

The V call is TRBV30, the J call TRBJ1-5; D is perhaps TRBD1 (5 bases). V lost 2 bases to trimming and J lost 6 bases, with 11 bases between them. Germline CDR1 and CDR2: GTSNPN and SVGIG (reference sequence). The CDR3 contains 13 residues. The CDR3, as DNA: TGTGCCTGGAGTTCCGGGGGAGGTCAGCCCCAGCATTTT. It encodes CAWSSGGGQPQHF.

The chain carries TRBV28 and TRBJ2-5, with TRBD2 as a possible D gene (6 bases). The CDR3 extends over 15 amino acids. V was cut by 3 bases and J by 1 base, with 12 bases left in between. CDR1 is MDHEN, CDR2 SYDVKM, per germline. The DNA for the CDR3 is TGTGCCAGCAGTTTTGCGGGGAGGAGCCAAGAGACCCAGTACTTC. It codes for CASSFAGRSQETQYF.

The chain recombines TRBV6-6 with TRBJ1-1; 8 bases agree with TRBD1. The junction had 12 bases not matched to a gene; V was cut back by 10 bases and J by 11 bases. Germline CDR1 is MNHNY and CDR2 is SVGAGI (reference sequence). The CDR3 contains 12 residues. The chain's CDR3 is CATTDRVPPAFF. CDR3 bases: TGTGCCACTACGGACAGGGTCCCCCCCGCTTTCTTT.

The chain has TRBV6-6 and TRBJ1-4; 8 nucleotides match TRBD1. The length of the CDR3 is 15 residues. Germline V CDR1 and CDR2: MNHNY, SVGAGI (reference sequence). V lost 6 bases, J lost 0 bases, and 3 bases stayed unmatched. The CDR3 loop is CASSQDRATNEKLFF. The DNA for the CDR3 is TGTGCCAGCAGCCAGGACAGGGCAACTAATGAAAAACTGTTTTTT.

This chain connects TRBV29-1 to TRBJ1-4, with 8 bases fitting TRBD1. Trimming removed 7 bases from V and 8 bases from J; junction bases left unmatched: 9. This CDR3 spans 13 amino acids. Germline CDR1 is SQVTM and CDR2 is ANQGSEA. The CDR3 region is CSAEVSGGEKLFF. The CDR3, as DNA: TGCAGCGCCGAGGTTTCAGGGGGCGAAAAACTGTTTTTT. Full variable domain (remainder filled in from reference TRBV29-1 and TRBJ1-4): SAVISQKPSRDICQRGTSLTIQCQVDSQVTMMFWYRQQPGQSLTLIATANQGSEATYESGFVIDKFPISRPNLTFSTLTVSNMSPEDSSIYLCSAEVSGGEKLFFGSGTQLSVL.

The table lists this clone with a few counts. V and J are TRBV28 and TRBJ1-5; the match to TRBD1 covers 7 bases. This CDR3 comprises 12 residues. V dropped 5 bases and J dropped 7; count of bases not matched to a gene: 2. The germline V gene has CDR1 MDHEN and CDR2 SYDVKM. Here the CDR3 DNA reads TGTGCCAGCAGTGACAGGGTGCAGCCCCAGCATTTT. Translating gives CASSDRVQPQHF.

The J gene is TRBJ2-1, the V gene TRBV11-3; D not certain. The CDR3 covers 16 residues. V was pared by 1 base and J by 0 bases, with 10 bases between. Germline CDR1 SGHNT, CDR2 YENEEA. The CDR3 DNA sequence: TGTGCCAGCAGCTTAGCGCTTCATAGCTCCTACAATGAGCAGTTCTTC. Translation: CASSLALHSSYNEQFF.

The chain is built from TRBV10-2 and TRBJ1-2, with 9 bases lining up with TRBD1. V lost 8 bases to trimming and J lost 4 bases; unmatched junction nucleotides: 5. The germline gives CDR1 WSHSY, CDR2 SAAADI. The CDR3 consists of 13 residues. The DNA of the CDR3 is TGCGCCAGCTCACAGGGGGCGGGCTATGGCTACACCTTC. Its translation is CASSQGAGYGYTF.

J is TRBJ1-5 and V is TRBV28; D not resolved. CDR1 is MDHEN, CDR2 SYDVKM, per germline. CDR3 length equals 15 residues. V was clipped by 7 bases and J by 4 bases, with 17 bases between them. Written as DNA, the CDR3 is TGTGCCAGCAAAAGTGGGAGCTCGGGAAATCAGCCCCAGCATTTT. Translated: CASKSGSSGNQPQHF.

The V call is TRBV6-1, the J call TRBJ2-7, with D perhaps TRBD1 (6 bases). V was pared by 3 bases and J by 3 bases, with 12 bases between. This CDR3 region has 14 residues. The germline CDR1 and CDR2 sequences are MNHNS and SASEGT. The CDR3 bases are TGTGCCAGCAGTGAGGTCAGGGGCAGCTACGAGCAGTACTTC. Its protein is CASSEVRGSYEQYF.

This clone was found once. The V gene is TRBV7-2, the J gene TRBJ2-7, with 10 positions matching TRBD2. With V trimmed by 5 bases and J by 0 bases, 4 bases remained unmatched. CDR1 and CDR2 (germline): SGHTA, FQGNSA. This CDR3 is 15 amino acids long. CDR3 DNA sequence: TGTGCCAGCAGCCTTAGCGGGGGGCTCTCCTACGAGCAGTACTTC. Its protein product is CASSLSGGLSYEQYF.

This clone was detected only once. The V and J genes are TRBV4-1 and TRBJ2-6, with TRBD1 identical over 7 bases. Trimming at V came to 3 bases and at J to 2 bases, leaving 7 bases not matched to a gene. Germline CDR1 is MGHRA and CDR2 is YSYEKL. CDR3 length equals 17 residues. The CDR3 loop reads CASSQTLGGTGANVLTF. The CDR3 DNA is TGCGCCAGCAGCCAGACCTTAGGGGGCACTGGGGCCAACGTCCTGACTTTC.

This clone was seen a handful of times. V usage is TRBV5-1 and J usage is TRBJ2-2; possible D gene TRBD2, 6 bases. The germline CDR1 and CDR2 sequences are SGHRS and YFSETQ. V lost 4 bases to trimming and J lost 4 bases, with 11 bases between them. The CDR3 length is 14 residues. Here the CDR3 DNA reads TGCGCCAGCAGCCCCGTGGGGGGCACCGGGGAGCTGTTTTTT. Translation gives CASSPVGGTGELFF.

This clone turned up a few times. This chain uses TRBV28 with TRBJ2-3; TRBD2 agrees at 8 bases. The V gene's germline CDR1 is MDHEN and CDR2 SYDVKM. The CDR3 extends over 15 amino acids. The junction had 3 bases not matched to a gene; V was cut back by 4 bases and J by 0 bases. CDR3 sequence (DNA): TGTGCCAGCAGTTACGGGGGGGTTAGCACAGATACGCAGTATTTT. It yields the protein CASSYGGVSTDTQYF.